The 23 T cell receptor beta chains reported below all come from one sample, sequenced in a study of blood T cell repertoires in COVID-19. Sequenced by immunoSEQ multiplex PCR; TCRdb stores in-frame clones only, minus some. Of some 400,000 clones listed, around 87% are singletons. Sequences were obtained from peripheral blood. Source of these receptors: a woman in her twenties or thirties with COVID-19, enrolled during active disease.

This sequence joins TRBV2 and TRBJ2-3; 8 positions match TRBD2. The V gene end was trimmed by 7 bases and the J gene end by 2 bases; junction bases not matched to a gene: 5. Looked up from germline, CDR1 is SNHLY and CDR2 is FYNNEI. The CDR3 consists of 14 residues. The DNA for the CDR3 is TGTGCCAGCAATCTAGCGGGTGCCACAGATACGCAGTATTTT. Translated, it gives CASNLAGATDTQYF.

This clone has a single count. V and J are TRBV5-1 and TRBJ2-3, with 8 bases identical to TRBD1. In germline, CDR1 is SGHRS, CDR2 YFSETQ. Trimming took 4 bases from V and 1 from J; bases not matched to a gene: 11. The CDR3 extends over 17 amino acids. The CDR3 loop is CASSPGQGGFGTDTQYF. CDR3 sequence (DNA): TGCGCCAGCAGCCCCGGACAGGGCGGTTTTGGCACAGATACGCAGTATTTT.

The V call is TRBV27, the J call TRBJ2-1; 13 bases match TRBD2. The CDR3 has 15 residues. The junction had 4 bases not matched to a gene; V was cut back by 6 bases and J by 5 bases. Germline CDR1 reads MNHEY; CDR2 reads SMNVEV (reference sequence). The CDR3 bases are TGTGCCAGCAGCAGACTAGCGGGAGGAAACAATGAGCAGTTCTTC. This encodes CASSRLAGGNNEQFF.

The V and J genes are TRBV7-8 and TRBJ2-5; D is unresolved. The CDR3 has 12 residues. The V gene lost 5 bases and the J gene lost 9 bases, with 13 bases spanning the gap. Germline loops: CDR1 SGHVS, CDR2 FQNEAQ. Here the CDR3 DNA reads TGTGCCAGCAGCCGGGTCTCACAGTCCCAGTACTTC. Translated: CASSRVSQSQYF.

This clone has only one observation. This chain uses TRBV19 with TRBJ2-7; TRBD2 matches 11 bases. The CDR3 is 15 amino acids. Unmatched junction bases numbered 5, after V lost 5 bases and J lost 2 bases. The germline V gene encodes CDR1 LNHDA and CDR2 SQIVND (reference sequence). The CDR3 protein is CASSRGLAAPYEQYF. CDR3 DNA sequence: TGTGCCAGTAGTCGGGGACTAGCGGCGCCCTACGAGCAGTACTTC.

The chain joins TRBV18 to TRBJ1-1; 9 bases agree with TRBD1. Germline CDR1 and CDR2: KGHSH and LQKENI. The CDR3 sequence is 15 residues long. The junction had 9 bases not matched to a gene; V was cut back by 4 bases and J by 6 bases. This CDR3 reads CASSLPTGGLAEAFF. In nucleotides, the CDR3 is TGTGCCAGCTCACTTCCTACAGGGGGCCTTGCTGAAGCTTTCTTT.

This clone was picked up one time. The chain carries TRBV6-5 and TRBJ2-1; TRBD2 aligns across 7 bases. Germline CDR1 reads MNHEY; CDR2 reads SVGAGI. This CDR3 spans 15 amino acids. V shed 6 bases, J shed 5 bases, and the junction held 10 bases outside the gene matches. The CDR3 sequence is CASRLLADLDNEQFF. For the CDR3, the DNA is TGTGCCAGCAGGCTCCTAGCGGACCTGGACAATGAGCAGTTCTTC.

This clone was observed a single time. The rearrangement uses TRBV3-1 (or the pseudogene TRBV3-2) and TRBJ2-7; the D gene is possibly TRBD2 (7 bases). This CDR3 has 14 residues. In germline, CDR1 is LGHDT, CDR2 YNNKEL (reference sequence). V was shortened by 4 bases and J by 3 bases, with 13 bases between the two germline ends. Written as DNA, the CDR3 is TGTGCCAGCAGCCCAGAGGGGGGGAGCTACGAGCAGTACTTC. This encodes CASSPEGGSYEQYF.

The chain couples TRBV6-4 to TRBJ2-2; possible D gene TRBD2, 5 bases. Deletions cut 8 bases from V and 1 base from J, with 8 bases between. Germline V gene lookup returns CDR1 MRHNA and CDR2 SNTAGT. CDR3 length equals 13 residues. CDR3 nucleotide sequence: TGTGCCAGCTCGAGGGAGAACACCGGGGAGCTGTTTTTT. This gives the protein CASSRENTGELFF.

This clone was seen just once. The genes are TRBV2 and TRBJ2-7, with D perhaps TRBD1 (5 bases). From germline, CDR1 is SNHLY and CDR2 FYNNEI. The CDR3 length is 15 residues. V was clipped by 2 bases and J by 4 bases, with 15 bases between them. The CDR3 DNA reads as TGTGCCAGCAGTGAATTGGGCCAGGGTCTGTACGAGCAGTACTTC. Its translation is CASSELGQGLYEQYF. The whole variable domain, remainder taken from reference TRBV2 and TRBJ2-7, is EPEVTQTPSHQVTQMGQEVILRCVPISNHLYFYWYRQILGQKVEFLVSFYNNEISEKSEIFDDQFSVERPDGSNFTLKIRSTKLEDSAMYFCASSELGQGLYEQYFGPGTRLTVT.

The chain recombines TRBV11-2 with TRBJ2-7; D perhaps matches TRBD2 (5 bases). The length of the CDR3 is 13 residues. The ends were cut back, 0 bases at V and 7 bases at J, with 10 bases in the middle. CDR1 and CDR2 from the germline V gene are SGHAT and FQNNGV. The CDR3: CASSLDRRAEQYF. CDR3 sequence (DNA): TGTGCCAGCAGCTTAGACAGGCGGGCGGAGCAGTACTTC. Full variable domain (rest looked up from reference TRBV11-2 and TRBJ2-7): EAGVAQSPRYKIIEKRQSVAFWCNPISGHATLYWYQQILGQGPKLLIQFQNNGVVDDSQLPKDRFSAERLKGVDSTLKIQPAKLEDSAVYLCASSLDRRAEQYFGPGTRLTVT.

The V and J genes are TRBV6-5 and TRBJ1-6, with 8 positions matching TRBD1. Germline V gives CDR1 MNHEY, CDR2 SVGAGI. V lost 0 bases, J lost 6 bases, and 4 bases stayed unmatched. The CDR3 runs 16 residues. For the CDR3, the DNA is TGTGCCAGCAGTTACTCGCGCCAGGGGGCTAATTCACCCCTCCACTTT. Translation gives CASSYSRQGANSPLHF.

The genes are TRBV29-1 and TRBJ1-1; D possibly corresponds to TRBD1 (5 bases). Trimming cost V 4 bases and J 1 base, with 13 bases left between them. The CDR3 is made up of 14 amino acids. CDR1 is SQVTM, CDR2 ANQGSEA, per germline. The CDR3 nucleotides are TGCAGCGTTGTATCCAGGACATCGAACACTGAAGCTTTCTTT. This codes for CSVVSRTSNTEAFF.

For this clone: The same CDR3 arises from other DNA sequences in this sample as well. The genes are TRBV28 and TRBJ1-2, with D unclear. Germline V CDR1 and CDR2: MDHEN, SYDVKM. The germline V and J ends were trimmed by 8 bases and 6 bases, with 16 bases remaining between them. CDR3 length equals 13 residues. The CDR3 loop is CASRFQTGNGYTF. CDR3 sequence (DNA): TGTGCCAGCCGCTTTCAGACGGGGAATGGCTACACCTTC.

This clone was recorded only once. The chain joins TRBV27 to TRBJ2-7; TRBD1 might be the D (5 bases). The CDR3 consists of 15 residues. With 5 bases removed from V and 3 bases from J, the gap between germline ends came to 17 bases. Germline V gene data show CDR1 as MNHEY and CDR2 as SMNVEV (reference sequence). The CDR3 nucleotides read TGTGCCAGCAGTATCTCCGGGCAGGGAATCTACGAGCAGTACTTC. It specifies CASSISGQGIYEQYF.

The genes are TRBV5-1 and TRBJ2-1, with 8 positions matching TRBD1. This CDR3 is 12 amino acids long. Germline V gives CDR1 SGHRS, CDR2 YFSETQ. The junction had 10 bases not matched to a gene; V was cut back by 7 bases and J by 13 bases. As DNA, the CDR3 is TGCGCCAGCGGCCGGGACAGGTCGGCCCAGTTCTTC. Translated, it gives CASGRDRSAQFF. Together with reference TRBV5-1 and TRBJ2-1, the CDR3 gives the full variable domain: KAGVTQTPRYLIKTRGQQVTLSCSPISGHRSVSWYQQTPGQGLQFLFEYFSETQRNKGNFPGRFSGRQFSNSRSEMNVSTLELGDSALYLCASGRDRSAQFFGPGTRLTVL.

The gene calls are TRBV4-3 and TRBJ2-1, with D unclear. CDR1 LGHNA and CDR2 YSLEER come from the germline V gene. The CDR3 extends over 14 amino acids. Trimming removed 1 base from V and 5 bases from J, with 9 bases in between. CDR3 region: CASSQGATDNEQFF. The CDR3, as DNA: TGCGCCAGCAGCCAAGGTGCCACAGACAATGAGCAGTTCTTC.

This clone occurred once. CDR3 region: CASSFRTSRNTGELFF. The CDR3, as DNA: TGTGCCAGCAGCTTCCGGACTAGCCGTAACACCGGGGAGCTGTTTTTT. The chain links TRBV11-2 to TRBJ2-2, with TRBD2 matching over 8 bases. The V segment lost 3 bases and the J segment 2 bases; nucleotides outside the gene matches: 5. CDR1 SGHAT and CDR2 FQNNGV come from the germline V gene. The CDR3 contains 16 residues.

V gene TRBV6-5 combines with J gene TRBJ2-3; 9 positions match TRBD1. V gave up 2 bases and J gave up 6 bases; unmatched junction bases: 9. Germline loops: CDR1 MNHEY, CDR2 SVGAGI. The CDR3 is made up of 16 amino acids. Written as DNA, the CDR3 is TGTGCCAGCAGTTACCGGGGACAGGGTAATCCGGATACGCAGTATTTT. Its protein is CASSYRGQGNPDTQYF.

The chain recombines TRBV7-2 with TRBJ2-5, with TRBD2 matching over 11 bases. Trimming at V came to 5 bases and at J to 5 bases, leaving 7 bases not matched to a gene. The length of the CDR3 is 15 residues. Germline V lookup: CDR1 SGHTA, CDR2 FQGNSA. CDR3 in amino acids: CASSISSGRTETQYF. Written as DNA, the CDR3 is TGTGCCAGCAGCATTTCTAGCGGGAGGACCGAGACCCAGTACTTC.

The chain uses TRBV6-5 and TRBJ2-2; TRBD2 aligns across 7 bases. V was pared by 5 bases and J by 1 base, with 4 bases of the junction left unmatched. Germline CDR1 reads MNHEY; CDR2 reads SVGAGI. CDR3 length equals 15 residues. This CDR3 reads CASSTGTKNTGELFF. Written as DNA, the CDR3 is TGTGCCAGCAGTACCGGGACTAAGAACACCGGGGAGCTGTTTTTT.

The chain uses TRBV13 and TRBJ1-4, with 10 bases lining up with TRBD1. V shed 1 base and J 8 bases; nucleotides not matched to a gene: 1. CDR1 is PRHDT, CDR2 FYEKMQ, per germline (reference sequence). The CDR3 has 14 residues. Here the CDR3 reads CASSLEGQGEKLFF. As DNA, the CDR3 is TGTGCCAGCAGCTTAGAGGGACAGGGGGAAAAACTGTTTTTT.

The chain employs TRBV6-2 or TRBV6-3 and TRBJ2-5; the D gene is possibly TRBD2 (6 bases). The CDR3 length is 13 residues. V lost 6 bases to trimming and J lost 0 bases, with 8 bases between them. The germline gives CDR1 MNHEY, CDR2 SVGEGT. DNA of the CDR3: TGTGCCAGCAGCTGGACTAACCAAGAGACCCAGTACTTC. It is translated as CASSWTNQETQYF.